This T cell receptor beta chain was captured in a study of blood T cells in healthy people across ages (dated by TCRdb to 2015 to 2017). Context from the whole study: In model experiments, roughly one uniquely barcoded TCR beta cDNA molecule per two T cells was captured by template switching. Age-related changes in TCR beta repertoire diversity were measured in the study by deep sequencing normalized with unique cDNA molecular identifiers. The donors were divided into four age groups: young (average around 15 years), middle-aged (approximately 41), aged (roughly 66) and long-lived (around 80). Donors of different ages were randomly distributed across sequencing lanes to avoid experimental bias. Using the same blood draw, the study looked at two additional independent replicas of 1 million unique cDNA reads for two donors, one aged 18 to 30 and the other aged 80 or older. Broad study findings and their caveats: Estimates of total diversity based on one million sequenced T cells were regarded as lower bounds and as underestimates. Because the CMV infection status of the donors was unknown, age-related changes in expanded clonotypes may potentially have been confounded. Compared with the aged group, more naive CD4+ T cells, fewer expanded clones and increased TCR diversity were shown by the long-lived group, suggesting age selection. Bulk unsorted PBMC profiling prevented conclusive comparison of naive and antigen-experienced compartments. The percentage of naive T cells measured by flow cytometry correlated strongly with observed TCR beta diversity. Observed TCR beta diversity per million T cells fell roughly linearly with age, and a significant reduction was already apparent by age around 44.

Library creation used 5' RACE. Sequencing instrument: Illumina HiSeq 2500. A second roughly 6 to 12 cycle PCR used a sample-barcoded 5' primer and a J-beta primer mix. A unique molecular identifier was introduced onto each TCR beta cDNA molecule by a template-switch 5' adaptor carrying 12 random nucleotides. Each sample yielded at least 2.5 million CDR3-containing paired-end reads. All of the RNA was converted into first-strand cDNA using the Mint cDNA synthesis kit, with a TRBC-specific oligonucleotide serving as the primer. After uracil-DNA glycosylase treatment, a first 18-cycle PCR used universal primers M1SS and BC2_uni_R on all cDNA. In the authors' own workflow: Each sample was normalized by randomly selecting 1 million high-quality reads, each carrying a distinct molecular identifier. Instead of being binned into consensus sequences, reads that shared molecular identifiers were thrown out. CDR3 identification, clonotype clustering and error correction used MiTCR with a Q25 quality threshold and the strictest error-elimination algorithm. A nonparametric unseen species model with Euler transformation was used to estimate lower-bound total TCR beta diversity. The public reads were reprocessed in TCRdb via fastp at Q25 and MiXCR, keeping in-frame beta chains. One record per CDR3 amino acid sequence lists the most common genes and DNA. TCRdb assigned the V and J calls; the authors' analysis was not used. In all, the sample holds about 970,000 distinct CDR3 sequences, and roughly 51% of those were seen once. Of the sample, 20% to 25% falls within the top ten clones.

Counted from cysteine to phenylalanine, this CDR3 has 21 amino acids. Just CDR3 DNA is preserved here, 63 bases in frame from base 1. The junction shows trimming of 0 bases on V and 0 bases on J, plus 22 bases between the germline ends. CDR1 is given as SGHKS and CDR2 as YYEKEE, both from the germline V gene (reference sequence). Donors were 35 to 40 systemically healthy Caucasian individuals from Russia aged roughly 6 to 90 years. Ten milliliters of peripheral blood were drawn from each donor into EDTA-treated Vacutainer tubes. Ficoll-Paque density-gradient centrifugation was used to isolate PBMCs, with at least 7 million per sample. Trizol reagent was used to extract total RNA from PBMCs, with at least 6 micrograms per sample. Naive CD45RAhigh/CD27high T cell percentages were measured by flow cytometry on a PBMC aliquot from every donor. In regard to this clonotype: The antigen this receptor binds is unknown. The record has no base qualities; no much larger clone is one base away.

Material for sequencing was blood. The V and J genes are TRBV5-5 and TRBJ2-6; TRBD1 is perhaps the D gene, given 5 matching bases. The receptor was derived from a woman in her sixties or seventies in good health. The bases are TGTGCCAGCAGCTTGGGGCCCGGTTTAGGGGCCTTACGCTCTGGGGCCAACGTCCTGACTTTC. Its coded protein is CASSLGPGLGALRSGANVLTF.